This note documents a single T cell receptor (beta chain) sequence. This sample is drawn from a study of blood T cell repertoires in COVID-19. Generated by immunoSEQ multiplex PCR, the TCRdb table keeps only in-frame clones and is missing some. The data show 100,000 or so clones, nearly 90% seen once. Germline trimming cut 7 bases from V and 5 bases from J; bases unmatched to any gene: 8. The germline V gene encodes CDR1 SQVTM and CDR2 ANQGSEA. The CDR3 loop spans 13 amino acids. The source material was peripheral blood. The gene calls are TRBV29-1 and TRBJ2-5; 9 bases are a match to TRBD1. This clonotype was obtained from a man aged 50 to 59 with active COVID-19. The CDR3, as DNA: TGCAGCGCAGGGACAGGGAGAGGGGAGACCCAGTACTTC. Its protein is CSAGTGRGETQYF.